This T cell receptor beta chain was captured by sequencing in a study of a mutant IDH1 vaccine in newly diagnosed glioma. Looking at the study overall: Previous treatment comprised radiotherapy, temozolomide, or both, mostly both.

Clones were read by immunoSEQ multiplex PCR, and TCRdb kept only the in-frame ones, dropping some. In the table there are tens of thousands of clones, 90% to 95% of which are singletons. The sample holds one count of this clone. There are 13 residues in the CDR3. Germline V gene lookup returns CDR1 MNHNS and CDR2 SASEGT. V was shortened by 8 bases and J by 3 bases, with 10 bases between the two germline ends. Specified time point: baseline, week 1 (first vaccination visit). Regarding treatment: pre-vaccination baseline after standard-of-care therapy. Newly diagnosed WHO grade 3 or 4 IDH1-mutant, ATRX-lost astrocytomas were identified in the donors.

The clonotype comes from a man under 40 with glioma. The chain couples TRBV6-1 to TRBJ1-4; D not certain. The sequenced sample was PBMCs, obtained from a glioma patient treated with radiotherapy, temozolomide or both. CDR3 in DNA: TGTGCCAGCCAAAAGTCGGCTAATGAAAAACTGTTTTTT. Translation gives CASQKSANEKLFF.